This T cell receptor beta chain was recovered during a study of cytomegalovirus exposure and HLA in healthy donors. Study conclusions and caveats: Cytomegalovirus-associated TCR beta chains were listed, numbering 150 to 200. What a later analysis showed was that several of the most significant clusters appeared linked to common viral pathogens. Most sequenced TCRs were rare (though some public TCRs occurred in many donors).

About this clone itself: The antigen is undetermined.

The study ran its PCR with 60 Vbeta and 13 Jbeta primers. TCRdb's table, derived via immunoSEQ multiplex PCR, lists solely in-frame clones and lacks some. Of some 150,000 clones in the sample, roughly 60% were seen once. The junction had 12 bases not matched to a gene; V was cut back by 4 bases and J by 6 bases. The CDR3 is made up of 17 amino acids. Germline V lookup: CDR1 SNHLY, CDR2 FYNNEI. This chain connects TRBV2 to TRBJ2-3; TRBD2 matches at 11 bases. This clonotype was obtained from a middle-aged man in good health and CMV-seronegative. The material sequenced was PBMCs. CDR3 in amino acids: CASSVVAGGPLSDTQYF. The CDR3, as DNA: TGTGCCAGCAGTGTGGTAGCGGGAGGGCCTTTGTCGGATACGCAGTATTTT.